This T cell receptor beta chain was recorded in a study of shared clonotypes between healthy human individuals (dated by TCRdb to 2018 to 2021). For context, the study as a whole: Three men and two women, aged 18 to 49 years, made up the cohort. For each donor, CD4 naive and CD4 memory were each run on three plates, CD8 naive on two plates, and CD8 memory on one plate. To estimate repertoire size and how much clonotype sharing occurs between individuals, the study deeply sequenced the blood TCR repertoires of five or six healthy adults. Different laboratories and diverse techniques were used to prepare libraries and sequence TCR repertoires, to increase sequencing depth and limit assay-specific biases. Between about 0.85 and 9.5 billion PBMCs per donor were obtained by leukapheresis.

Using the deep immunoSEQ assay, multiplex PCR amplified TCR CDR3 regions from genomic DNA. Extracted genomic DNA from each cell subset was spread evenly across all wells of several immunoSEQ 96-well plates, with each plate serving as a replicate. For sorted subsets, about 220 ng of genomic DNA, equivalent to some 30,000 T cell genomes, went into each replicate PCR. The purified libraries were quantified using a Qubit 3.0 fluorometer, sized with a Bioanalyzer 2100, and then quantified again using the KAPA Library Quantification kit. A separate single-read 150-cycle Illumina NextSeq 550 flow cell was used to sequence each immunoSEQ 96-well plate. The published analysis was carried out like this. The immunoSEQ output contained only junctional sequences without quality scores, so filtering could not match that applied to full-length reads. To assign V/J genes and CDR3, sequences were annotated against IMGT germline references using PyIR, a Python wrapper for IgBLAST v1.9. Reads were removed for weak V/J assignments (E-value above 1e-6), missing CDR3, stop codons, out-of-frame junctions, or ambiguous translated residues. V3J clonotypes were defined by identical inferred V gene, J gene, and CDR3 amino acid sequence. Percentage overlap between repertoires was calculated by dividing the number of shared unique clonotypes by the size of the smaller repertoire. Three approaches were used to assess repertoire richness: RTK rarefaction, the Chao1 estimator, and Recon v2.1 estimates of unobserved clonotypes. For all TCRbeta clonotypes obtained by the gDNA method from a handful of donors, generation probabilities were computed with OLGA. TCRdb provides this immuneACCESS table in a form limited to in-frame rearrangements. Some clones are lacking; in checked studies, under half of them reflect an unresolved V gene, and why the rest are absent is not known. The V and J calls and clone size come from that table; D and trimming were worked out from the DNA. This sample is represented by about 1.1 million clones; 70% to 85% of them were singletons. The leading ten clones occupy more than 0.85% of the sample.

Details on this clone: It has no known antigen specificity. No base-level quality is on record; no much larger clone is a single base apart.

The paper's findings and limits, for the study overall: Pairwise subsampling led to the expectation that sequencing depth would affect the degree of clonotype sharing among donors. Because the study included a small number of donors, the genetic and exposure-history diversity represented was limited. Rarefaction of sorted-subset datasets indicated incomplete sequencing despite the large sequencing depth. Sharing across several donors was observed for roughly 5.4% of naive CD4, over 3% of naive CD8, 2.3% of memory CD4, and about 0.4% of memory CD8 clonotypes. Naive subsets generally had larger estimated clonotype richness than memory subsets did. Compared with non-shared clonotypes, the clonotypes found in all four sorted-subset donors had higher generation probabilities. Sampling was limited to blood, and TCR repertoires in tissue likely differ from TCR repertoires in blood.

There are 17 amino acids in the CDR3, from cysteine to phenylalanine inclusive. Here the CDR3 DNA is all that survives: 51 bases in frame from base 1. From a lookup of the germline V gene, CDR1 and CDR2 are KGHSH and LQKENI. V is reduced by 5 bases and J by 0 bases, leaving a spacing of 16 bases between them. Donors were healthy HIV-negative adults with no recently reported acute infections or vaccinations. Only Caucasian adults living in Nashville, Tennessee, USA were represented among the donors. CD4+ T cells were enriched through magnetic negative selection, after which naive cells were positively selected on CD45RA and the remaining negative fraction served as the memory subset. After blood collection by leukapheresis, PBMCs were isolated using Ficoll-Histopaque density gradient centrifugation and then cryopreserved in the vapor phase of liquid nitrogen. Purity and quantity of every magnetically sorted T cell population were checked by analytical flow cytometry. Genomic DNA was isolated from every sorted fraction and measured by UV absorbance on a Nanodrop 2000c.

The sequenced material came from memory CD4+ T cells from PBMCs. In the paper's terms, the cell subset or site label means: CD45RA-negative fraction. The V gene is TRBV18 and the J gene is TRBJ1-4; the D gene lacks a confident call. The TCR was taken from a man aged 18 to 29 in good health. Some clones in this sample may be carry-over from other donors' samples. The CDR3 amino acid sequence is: CASSMNWAAATNEKLFF. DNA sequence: TGTGCCAGCTCAATGAATTGGGCCGCCGCAACTAATGAAAAACTGTTTTTT.